The 15 T cell receptor beta chains presented below share a single source sample, sequenced in a study of cytomegalovirus exposure and HLA in healthy donors. Researchers ran the PCR with 60 Vbeta and 13 Jbeta primers. The assay was immunoSEQ multiplex PCR, and TCRdb's table has in-frame clones only and misses some. Here the sample spans some 130,000 clones, less than 80% being singletons. Sequenced material: PBMCs. All receptors come from a man aged 35 to 55 in good health and CMV-seropositive.

This clone was detected a few times. The V gene is TRBV30, the J gene TRBJ2-1; 9 nucleotides agree with TRBD2. Germline loops: CDR1 GTSNPN, CDR2 SVGIG (reference sequence). J gave up 15 bases and V 3 bases, and 9 bases lay outside the gene matches. The CDR3 contains 12 residues. CDR3 in amino acids: CAWSLISGGLFF. The CDR3 region has the DNA TGTGCCTGGAGCTTAATTAGCGGGGGTTTGTTCTTC.

This clone showed up just once. This chain uses TRBV6-6 with TRBJ2-7; 8 bases map to TRBD1. This CDR3 has 15 residues. V shed 6 bases, J shed 0 bases, and the junction held 7 bases outside the gene matches. Germline values: CDR1 MNHNY, CDR2 SVGAGI (reference sequence). The DNA for the CDR3 is TGTGCCAGCAGCTCCAGGACAGGGAGCTCCTACGAGCAGTACTTC. This translates into CASSSRTGSSYEQYF.

This chain joins TRBV10-1 and TRBJ2-7; 8 nucleotides match TRBD1. Germline CDR1 and CDR2: WNHNN and SYGVQD (reference sequence). The CDR3 covers 15 residues. The V segment lost 4 bases and the J segment 6 bases; nucleotides outside the gene matches: 11. CDR3 DNA sequence: TGCGCCAGCAGTGTTCGCCCGGGACAGGACGTCGAGCAGTACTTC. This sequence encodes CASSVRPGQDVEQYF.

CDR3 loop: CASRAKGQGARSYNEQFF. The DNA of the CDR3 is TGTGCCAGCAGAGCCAAGGGACAGGGGGCCCGCTCCTACAATGAGCAGTTCTTC. The genes are TRBV5-6 and TRBJ2-1; the match to TRBD1 covers 12 bases. The CDR3 has 18 amino acids. CDR1 is SGHDT and CDR2 is YYEEEE in the germline V gene. V was pared by 5 bases and J by 0 bases, with 9 bases of the junction left unmatched.

To note about this clone: Within the sample, other DNA sequences also encode this same CDR3. The genes are TRBV6-5 and TRBJ2-7; D is possibly TRBD2 (5 bases). This CDR3 region has 14 residues. The V end lost 7 bases, the J end lost 3 bases, and 16 bases lay between the germline ends. Germline CDR1 and CDR2: MNHEY and SVGAGI. CDR3 residues: CASTRWREGYEQYF. The CDR3, as DNA: TGTGCCAGCACCCGCTGGCGAGAGGGCTACGAGCAGTACTTC.

V gene TRBV10-1 combines with J gene TRBJ1-1; 7 positions agree with TRBD1. The CDR3 extends over 15 amino acids. With V trimmed by 2 bases and J by 5 bases, 8 bases remained unmatched. CDR1 and CDR2 from the germline V gene are WNHNN and SYGVQD (reference sequence). The CDR3 region is CASSENRQGRTEAFF. The CDR3 coding sequence is TGCGCCAGCAGTGAGAACCGACAGGGTCGGACTGAAGCTTTCTTT.

The V call is TRBV11-3, the J call TRBJ2-3; a weak D match, TRBD1 (5 bases). This CDR3 spans 12 amino acids. V was trimmed by 4 bases and J by 6 bases, leaving 8 bases between them. CDR1 is SGHNT, CDR2 YENEEA, per germline. This chain's CDR3 is CASSSKGDTQYF. CDR3 in DNA: TGTGCCAGCAGCTCCAAGGGGGATACGCAGTATTTT.

This clone has a handful of counts. The chain is built from TRBV4-1 and TRBJ2-1, with a possible D match to TRBD2 (6 bases). The CDR3 has 17 amino acids. Germline CDR1 MGHRA, CDR2 YSYEKL. V lost 1 base, J lost 6 bases, and 19 bases lay in between. This CDR3 reads CASSQGLVPGSSNEQFF. The CDR3 coding sequence is TGCGCCAGCAGCCAAGGACTAGTTCCGGGTAGTTCCAATGAGCAGTTCTTC.

In DNA form, the CDR3 reads TGTGCCAGCAGCTTGAACAGAGCAACAGATACGCAGTATTTT. As protein: CASSLNRATDTQYF. V and J are TRBV7-6 and TRBJ2-3, with no clear D. The length of the CDR3 is 14 residues. V was clipped by 3 bases and J by 3 bases, with 10 bases between them. Germline values: CDR1 SGHVS, CDR2 FNYEAQ.

This rearrangement joins TRBV18 to TRBJ2-7, with TRBD1 matching over 12 bases. The trim removed 3 bases at V and 5 bases at J, leaving 2 bases unmatched. The CDR3 extends over 14 amino acids. Germline V lookup: CDR1 KGHSH, CDR2 LQKENI. CDR3 DNA: TGTGCCAGCTCACCTGGGACAGGGGGCGACGAGCAGTACTTC. Amino acids: CASSPGTGGDEQYF.

In its sample, this clone was seen once. The chain joins TRBV15 to TRBJ2-7; D might be TRBD1 (5 bases). The V gene lost 0 bases and the J gene lost 6 bases, with 12 bases spanning the gap. Germline V gene data show CDR1 as LNHNV and CDR2 as YYDKDF (reference sequence). This CDR3 comprises 14 residues. The CDR3 protein is CATSRDQGISEQYF. The CDR3 nucleotides read TGTGCCACCAGCAGAGATCAGGGCATCTCCGAGCAGTACTTC.

The chain employs TRBV5-4 and TRBJ1-4; D may be TRBD1 (6 bases). There are 13 residues in the CDR3. Trimming removed 2 bases at V and 7 bases at J, with 9 bases between. Germline lookup yields CDR1 SGHNT and CDR2 YYREEE (reference sequence). CDR3 DNA sequence: TGTGCCAGCAGCTTACAGGGAAGTGAAAAACTGTTTTTT. Its translation: CASSLQGSEKLFF.

Remarks on this clone: Different DNA sequences within this sample yield the same CDR3. This sequence joins TRBV25-1 and TRBJ1-4, with D tentatively TRBD1 (5 bases). From germline, CDR1 is MGHDK and CDR2 SYGVNS. This CDR3 is 14 amino acids long. V was shortened by 6 bases and J by 0 bases, with 8 bases between the two germline ends. The CDR3 reads CASSEQATNEKLFF. DNA of the CDR3: TGTGCCAGCAGCGAACAGGCAACTAATGAAAAACTGTTTTTT.

The rearrangement uses TRBV30 and TRBJ2-1; the D gene is possibly TRBD2 (5 bases). The CDR3 is made up of 11 amino acids. CDR1 and CDR2 from the germline V gene are GTSNPN and SVGIG (reference sequence). V was cut by 0 bases and J by 10 bases, with 7 bases left in between. The DNA of the CDR3 is TGTGCCTGGAGTGTACGGAGGGAGCAGTTCTTC. Translation gives CAWSVRREQFF.

This clone was counted only a few times. This chain connects TRBV27 to TRBJ1-5; 8 positions match TRBD1. The CDR3 runs to 13 residues. V gave up 6 bases and J gave up 5 bases; unmatched junction bases: 3. The V gene's germline CDR1 is MNHEY and CDR2 SMNVEV (reference sequence). DNA of the CDR3: TGTGCCAGCAGGCCGACAGGGGATCAGCCCCAGCATTTT. Encoded protein: CASRPTGDQPQHF.